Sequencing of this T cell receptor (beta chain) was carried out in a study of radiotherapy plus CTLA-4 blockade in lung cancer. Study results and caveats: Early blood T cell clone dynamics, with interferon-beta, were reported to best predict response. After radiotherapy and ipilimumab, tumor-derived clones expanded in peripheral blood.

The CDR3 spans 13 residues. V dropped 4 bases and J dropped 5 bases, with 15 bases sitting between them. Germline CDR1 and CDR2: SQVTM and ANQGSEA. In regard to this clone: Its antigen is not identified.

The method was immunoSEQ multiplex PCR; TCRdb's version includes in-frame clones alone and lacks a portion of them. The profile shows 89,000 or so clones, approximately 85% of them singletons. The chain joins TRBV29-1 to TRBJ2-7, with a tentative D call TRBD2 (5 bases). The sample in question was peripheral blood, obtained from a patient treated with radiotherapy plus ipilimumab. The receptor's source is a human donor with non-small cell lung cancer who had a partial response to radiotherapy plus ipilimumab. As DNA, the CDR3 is TGCAGCGTTGGGGCTAGCTCAAGGGACGAGCAGTACTTC. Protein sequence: CSVGASSRDEQYF.